This T cell receptor beta chain was retrieved from a study of technical replicates of blood from a handful of donors. Sequencing was performed with immunoSEQ multiplex PCR; in TCRdb, only in-frame clones are kept and a portion is missing. In the table there are 55,000 to 60,000 clones, over 85% of which are singletons. Trimming took 6 bases from V and 3 from J; bases not matched to a gene: 2. The CDR3 sequence is 14 residues long. Germline CDR1 and CDR2: SGHRS and YFSETQ. This clone showed up just a few times. The chain uses TRBV5-1 and TRBJ2-1; 11 nucleotides line up with TRBD2. The TCR was taken from a human donor in good health. Some clones in this sample may be carry-over from other donors' samples. Sample: PBMCs. CDR3: CASTTSGGYNEQFF. The CDR3, as DNA: TGCGCCAGCACTACTAGCGGGGGCTACAATGAGCAGTTCTTC.